The sequence of this T cell receptor (beta chain) was determined in a study of blood T cell repertoires in COVID-19. Overall study: Acute and convalescent COVID-19 samples came from the United States, Italy and Spain.

Seattle patient enrollment occurred during active infection, with longitudinal follow-up thereafter. Trimming stripped 5 bases from V and 0 bases from J, with 10 bases between. The CDR3 is 14 residues long. Germline V lookup: CDR1 MNHEY, CDR2 SMNVEV (reference sequence). In the original analysis: Reference gene primer amplification gave estimated nucleated cell counts. Method: immunoSEQ multiplex PCR; TCRdb's copy keeps in-frame clones and lacks some. Clone size and the V and J calls come from that table; the DNA yielded D and trimming. The table lists some 330,000 clones, roughly 90% of them singletons.

The receptor was derived from a woman in her twenties or thirties with COVID-19, enrolled during active disease. This chain uses TRBV27 with TRBJ1-2, with D hard to call. Sequenced: peripheral blood. As DNA, the CDR3 is TGTGCCAGCAGTCCCGGGGAGCCTAACTATGGCTACACCTTC. This encodes CASSPGEPNYGYTF.